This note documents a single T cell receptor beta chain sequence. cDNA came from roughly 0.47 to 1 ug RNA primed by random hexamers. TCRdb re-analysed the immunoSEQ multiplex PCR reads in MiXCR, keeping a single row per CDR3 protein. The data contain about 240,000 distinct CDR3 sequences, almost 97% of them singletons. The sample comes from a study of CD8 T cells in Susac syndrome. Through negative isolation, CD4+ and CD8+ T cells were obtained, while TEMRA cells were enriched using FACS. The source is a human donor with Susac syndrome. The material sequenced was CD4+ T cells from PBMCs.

CDR3 protein: CASSRLLAGSRNEQFF. DNA for the CDR3: TGCGCCAGCAGCCGATTACTAGCGGGAAGTCGGAATGAGCAGTTCTTC. The V call is TRBV4-1, the J call TRBJ2-1; 10 nucleotides agree with TRBD2. The CDR3 has 16 amino acids. V shed 4 bases and J 7 bases; nucleotides not matched to a gene: 10. Germline loops: CDR1 MGHRA, CDR2 YSYEKL.